This T cell receptor (beta chain) derives from a study of T cell responses to AZD1222 COVID-19 vaccine. Study-level background: Investigators merged groups given second doses at roughly 4 or roughly 12 weeks.

CDR1 is SGHDT, CDR2 YYEEEE, per germline. The CDR3 consists of 15 residues. V gave up 0 bases and J gave up 0 bases; unmatched junction bases: 0. TCRdb's copy holds only in-frame clones and misses some; the assay was immunoSEQ multiplex PCR. The sample carries 90,000 to 120,000 clones, around 91% recorded once. A word on this clone: Its antigen is currently unknown.

Study-wide findings and caveats: Nearly half of spike-specific TCRs reportedly target unmutated variant regions.

The gene calls are TRBV5-6 and TRBJ2-1; TRBD2 matches 7 bases. The receptor was isolated from an adult in good health. Sequences were derived from peripheral blood, sampled on day 0 of AZD1222 vaccination. The CDR3 region is CASSLGLASYNEQFF. The DNA of the CDR3 is TGTGCCAGCAGCTTGGGACTAGCCTCCTACAATGAGCAGTTCTTC.